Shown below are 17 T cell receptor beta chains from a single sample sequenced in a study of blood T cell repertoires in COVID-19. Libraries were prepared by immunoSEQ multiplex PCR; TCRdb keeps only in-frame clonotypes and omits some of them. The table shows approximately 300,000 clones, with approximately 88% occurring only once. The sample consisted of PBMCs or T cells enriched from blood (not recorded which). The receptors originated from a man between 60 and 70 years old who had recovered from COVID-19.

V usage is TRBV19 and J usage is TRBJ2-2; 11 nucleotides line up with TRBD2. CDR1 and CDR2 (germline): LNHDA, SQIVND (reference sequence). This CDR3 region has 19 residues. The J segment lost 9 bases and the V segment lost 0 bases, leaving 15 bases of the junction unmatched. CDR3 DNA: TGTGCCAGTAGTATAGAAAGCGTCGCACTAGCGGGAGACATGAGGGAGCTGTTTTTT. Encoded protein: CASSIESVALAGDMRELFF.

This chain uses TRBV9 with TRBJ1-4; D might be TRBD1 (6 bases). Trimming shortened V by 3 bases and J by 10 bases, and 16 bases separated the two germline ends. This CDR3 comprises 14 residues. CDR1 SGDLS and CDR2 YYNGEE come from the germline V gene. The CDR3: CASSGQAFPAKLFF. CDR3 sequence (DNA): TGTGCCAGCAGCGGACAGGCTTTTCCCGCAAAACTGTTTTTT. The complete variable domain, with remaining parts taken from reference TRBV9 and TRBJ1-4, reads DSGVTQTPKHLITATGQRVTLRCSPRSGDLSVYWYQQSLDQGLQFLIQYYNGEERAKGNILERFSAQQFPDLHSELNLSSLELGDSALYFCASSGQAFPAKLFFGSGTQLSVL.

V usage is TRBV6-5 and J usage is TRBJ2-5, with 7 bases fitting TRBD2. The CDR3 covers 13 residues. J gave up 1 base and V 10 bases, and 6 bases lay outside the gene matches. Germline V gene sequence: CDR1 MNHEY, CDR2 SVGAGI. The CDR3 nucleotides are TGTGCCACCCGAGGGAGGGTCCAAGAGACCCAGTACTTC. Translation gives CATRGRVQETQYF.

CDR3 protein: CASSLKIGPKGDEQFF. CDR3 nucleotides: TGTGCCAGCAGCTTAAAAATCGGCCCAAAGGGAGATGAGCAGTTCTTC. The J gene is TRBJ2-1, the V gene TRBV7-3; TRBD2 is a possible D gene (5 bases). The CDR3 is made up of 16 amino acids. CDR1 and CDR2 from the germline V gene are SGHTA and FQGTGA. Trimming took off 1 base at V and 8 bases at J, with 18 bases between the two ends.

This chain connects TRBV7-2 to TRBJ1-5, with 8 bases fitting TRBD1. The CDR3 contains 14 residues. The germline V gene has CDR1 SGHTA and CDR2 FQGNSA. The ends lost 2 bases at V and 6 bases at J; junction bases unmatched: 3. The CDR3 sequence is CASSLQGASQPQHF. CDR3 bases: TGTGCCAGCAGCTTACAGGGGGCAAGTCAGCCCCAGCATTTT.

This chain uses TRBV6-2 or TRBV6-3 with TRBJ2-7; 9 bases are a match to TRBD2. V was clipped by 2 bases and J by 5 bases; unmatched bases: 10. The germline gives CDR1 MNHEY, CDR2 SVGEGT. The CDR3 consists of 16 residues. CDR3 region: CASSYGASGILNEQYF. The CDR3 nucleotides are TGTGCCAGCAGTTACGGAGCTAGCGGGATCCTAAACGAGCAGTACTTC.

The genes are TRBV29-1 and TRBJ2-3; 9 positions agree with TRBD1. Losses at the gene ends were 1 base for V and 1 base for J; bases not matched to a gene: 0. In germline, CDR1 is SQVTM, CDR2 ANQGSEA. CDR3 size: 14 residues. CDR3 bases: TGCAGCGTTGAAGGGACAGGGGGCACAGATACGCAGTATTTT. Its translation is CSVEGTGGTDTQYF.

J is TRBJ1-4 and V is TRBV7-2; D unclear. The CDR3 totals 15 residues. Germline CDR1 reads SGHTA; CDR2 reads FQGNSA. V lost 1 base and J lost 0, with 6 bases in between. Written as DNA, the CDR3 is TGTGCCAGCAGCTTAGGCGGGACAACTAATGAAAAACTGTTTTTT. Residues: CASSLGGTTNEKLFF.

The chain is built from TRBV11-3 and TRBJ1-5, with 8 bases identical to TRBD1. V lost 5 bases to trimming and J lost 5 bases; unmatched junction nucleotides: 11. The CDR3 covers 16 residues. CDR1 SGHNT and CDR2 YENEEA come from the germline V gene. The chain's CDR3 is CASSTIEDREDQPQHF. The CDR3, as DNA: TGTGCCAGCAGCACCATCGAGGACAGGGAAGATCAGCCCCAGCATTTT. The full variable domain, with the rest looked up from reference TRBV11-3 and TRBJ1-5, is EAGVVQSPRYKIIEKKQPVAFWCNPISGHNTLYWYLQNLGQGPELLIRYENEEAVDDSQLPKDRFSAERLKGVDSTLKIQPAELGDSAVYLCASSTIEDREDQPQHFGDGTRLSIL.

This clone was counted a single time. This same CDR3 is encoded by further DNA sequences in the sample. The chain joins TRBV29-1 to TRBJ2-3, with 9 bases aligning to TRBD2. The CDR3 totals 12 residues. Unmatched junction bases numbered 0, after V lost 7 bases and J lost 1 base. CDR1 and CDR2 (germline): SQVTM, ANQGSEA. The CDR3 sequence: CSGTSGTDTQYF. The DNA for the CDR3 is TGCAGCGGGACTAGCGGCACAGATACGCAGTATTTT.

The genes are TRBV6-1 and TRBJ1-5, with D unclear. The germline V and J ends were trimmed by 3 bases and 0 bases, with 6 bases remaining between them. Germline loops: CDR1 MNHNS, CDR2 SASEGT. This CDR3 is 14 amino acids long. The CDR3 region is CASSDSLSNQPQHF. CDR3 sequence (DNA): TGTGCCAGCAGTGATTCTCTTAGCAATCAGCCCCAGCATTTT.

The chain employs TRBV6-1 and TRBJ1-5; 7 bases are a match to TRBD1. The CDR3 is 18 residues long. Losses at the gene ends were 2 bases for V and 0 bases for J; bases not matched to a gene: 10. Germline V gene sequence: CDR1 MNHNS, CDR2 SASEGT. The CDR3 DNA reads TGTGCCAGCAGTGAATCTCCCGGGACAGATCTTAGCAATCAGCCCCAGCATTTT. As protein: CASSESPGTDLSNQPQHF.

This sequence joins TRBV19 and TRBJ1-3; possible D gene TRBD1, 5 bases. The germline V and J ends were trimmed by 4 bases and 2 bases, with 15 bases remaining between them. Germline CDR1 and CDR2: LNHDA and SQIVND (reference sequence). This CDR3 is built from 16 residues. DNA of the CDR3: TGTGCCAGTAGTACCCCAGCAGGGTTGACTGGAAACACCATATATTTT. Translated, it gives CASSTPAGLTGNTIYF.

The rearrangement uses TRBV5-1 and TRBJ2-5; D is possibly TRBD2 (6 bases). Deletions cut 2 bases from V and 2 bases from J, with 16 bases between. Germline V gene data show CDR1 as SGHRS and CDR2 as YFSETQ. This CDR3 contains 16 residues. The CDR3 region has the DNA TGCGCCAGCAGCTTATCTAGCGCCGGAGGTCAAGAGACCCAGTACTTC. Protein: CASSLSSAGGQETQYF.

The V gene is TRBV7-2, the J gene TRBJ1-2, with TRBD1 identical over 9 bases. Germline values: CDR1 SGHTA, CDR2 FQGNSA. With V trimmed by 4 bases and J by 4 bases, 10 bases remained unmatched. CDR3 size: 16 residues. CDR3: CASSYPGGQGTYGYTF. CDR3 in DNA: TGTGCCAGCAGCTACCCCGGAGGACAGGGGACCTATGGCTACACCTTC.

The CDR3 protein is CASSSQLAGKVAQYF. The CDR3 DNA reads as TGCGCCAGCAGCTCCCAACTAGCGGGAAAGGTTGCGCAGTACTTC. This chain connects TRBV5-1 to TRBJ2-7; 10 nucleotides line up with TRBD2. V lost 3 bases to trimming and J lost 9 bases; unmatched junction nucleotides: 12. The CDR3 runs to 15 residues. Germline values: CDR1 SGHRS, CDR2 YFSETQ.

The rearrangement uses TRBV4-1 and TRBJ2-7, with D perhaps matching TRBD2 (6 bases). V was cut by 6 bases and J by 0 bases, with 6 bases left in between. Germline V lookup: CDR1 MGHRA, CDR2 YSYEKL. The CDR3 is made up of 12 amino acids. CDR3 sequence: CASREGSYEQYF. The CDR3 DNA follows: TGCGCCAGCAGGGAGGGCTCCTACGAGCAGTACTTC.